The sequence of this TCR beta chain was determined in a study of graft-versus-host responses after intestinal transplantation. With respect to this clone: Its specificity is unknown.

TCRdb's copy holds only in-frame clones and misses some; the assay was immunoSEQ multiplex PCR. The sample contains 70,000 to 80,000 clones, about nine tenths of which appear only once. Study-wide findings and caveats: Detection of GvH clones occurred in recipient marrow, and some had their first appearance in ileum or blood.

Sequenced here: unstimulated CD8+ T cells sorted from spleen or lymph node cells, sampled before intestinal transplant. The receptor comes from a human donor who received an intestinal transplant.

The CDR3 nucleotides are TGCGCCAGCAGCCCGGACAGGAACGCTAACTATGGCTACACCTTC. Amino acid sequence: CASSPDRNANYGYTF. J is TRBJ1-2 and V is TRBV4-1, with 7 bases lining up with TRBD1. With V trimmed by 4 bases and J by 0 bases, 5 bases remained unmatched. The CDR3 covers 15 residues. Germline CDR1 is MGHRA and CDR2 is YSYEKL.